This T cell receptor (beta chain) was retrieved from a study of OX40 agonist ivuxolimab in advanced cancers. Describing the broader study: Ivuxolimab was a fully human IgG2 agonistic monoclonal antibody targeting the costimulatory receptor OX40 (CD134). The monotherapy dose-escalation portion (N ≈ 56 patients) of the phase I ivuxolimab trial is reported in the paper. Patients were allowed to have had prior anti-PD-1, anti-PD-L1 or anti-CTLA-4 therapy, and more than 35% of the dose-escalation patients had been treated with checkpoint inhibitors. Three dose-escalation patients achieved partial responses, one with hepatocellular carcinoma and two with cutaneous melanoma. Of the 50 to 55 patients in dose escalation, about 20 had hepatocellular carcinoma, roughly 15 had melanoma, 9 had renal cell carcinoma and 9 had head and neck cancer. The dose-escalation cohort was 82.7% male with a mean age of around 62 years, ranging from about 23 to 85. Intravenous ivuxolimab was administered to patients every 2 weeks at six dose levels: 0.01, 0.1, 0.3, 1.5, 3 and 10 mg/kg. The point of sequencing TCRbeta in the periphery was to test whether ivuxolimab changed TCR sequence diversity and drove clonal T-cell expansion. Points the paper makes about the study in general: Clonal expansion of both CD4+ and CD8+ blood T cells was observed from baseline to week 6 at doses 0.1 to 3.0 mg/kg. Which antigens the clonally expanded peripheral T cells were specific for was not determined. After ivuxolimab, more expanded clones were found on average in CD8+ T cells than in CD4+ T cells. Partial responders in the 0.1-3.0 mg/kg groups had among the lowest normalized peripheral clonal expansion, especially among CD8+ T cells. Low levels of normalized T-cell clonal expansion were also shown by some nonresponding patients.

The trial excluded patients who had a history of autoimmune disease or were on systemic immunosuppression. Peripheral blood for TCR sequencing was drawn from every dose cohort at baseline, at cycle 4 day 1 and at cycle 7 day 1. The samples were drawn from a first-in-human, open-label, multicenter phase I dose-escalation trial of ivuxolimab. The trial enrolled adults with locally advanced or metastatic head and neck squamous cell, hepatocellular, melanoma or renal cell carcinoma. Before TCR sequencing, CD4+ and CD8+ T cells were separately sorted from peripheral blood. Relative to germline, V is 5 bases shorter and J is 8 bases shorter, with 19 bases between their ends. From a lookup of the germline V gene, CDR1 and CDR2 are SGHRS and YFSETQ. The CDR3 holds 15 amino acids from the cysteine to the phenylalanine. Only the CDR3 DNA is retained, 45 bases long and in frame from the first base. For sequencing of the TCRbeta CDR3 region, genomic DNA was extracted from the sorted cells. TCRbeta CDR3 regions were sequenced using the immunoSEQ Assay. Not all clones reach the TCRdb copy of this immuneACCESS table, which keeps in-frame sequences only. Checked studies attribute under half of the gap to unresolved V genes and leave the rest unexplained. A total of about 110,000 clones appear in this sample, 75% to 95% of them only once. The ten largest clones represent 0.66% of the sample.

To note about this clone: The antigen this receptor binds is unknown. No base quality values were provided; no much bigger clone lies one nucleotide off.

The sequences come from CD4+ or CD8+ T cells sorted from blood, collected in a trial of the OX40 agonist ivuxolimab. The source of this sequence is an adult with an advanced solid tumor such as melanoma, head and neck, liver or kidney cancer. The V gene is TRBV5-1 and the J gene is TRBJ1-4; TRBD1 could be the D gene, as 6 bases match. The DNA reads TGCGCCAGCAGTATGGAGGGGGGTATAGAAGAAAAACTGTTTTTT. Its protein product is CASSMEGGIEEKLFF.